Listed here is a single TCR beta chain. V lost 3 bases, J lost 8 bases, and 17 bases lay in between. The CDR3 contains 15 residues. Germline CDR1 and CDR2: LNHDA and SQIVND (reference sequence). This sample stems from a study of shared clonotypes between healthy human individuals. Sequencing used immunoSEQ multiplex PCR; TCRdb keeps in-frame clones, though not all of them. The sample lists 1.6 million or so clones; less than 99% were seen once. This TCR derives from a man aged 25-45 years in good health. Sequencing was carried out using naive CD4+ T cells sorted from blood. Subset noted: CD45RA+ positively selected. V and J are TRBV19 and TRBJ2-1; no reliable D call. DNA for the CDR3: TGTGCCAGTAGTATGGGAATGGCTTTTGGGGATGAGCAGTTCTTC. The encoded protein is CASSMGMAFGDEQFF.